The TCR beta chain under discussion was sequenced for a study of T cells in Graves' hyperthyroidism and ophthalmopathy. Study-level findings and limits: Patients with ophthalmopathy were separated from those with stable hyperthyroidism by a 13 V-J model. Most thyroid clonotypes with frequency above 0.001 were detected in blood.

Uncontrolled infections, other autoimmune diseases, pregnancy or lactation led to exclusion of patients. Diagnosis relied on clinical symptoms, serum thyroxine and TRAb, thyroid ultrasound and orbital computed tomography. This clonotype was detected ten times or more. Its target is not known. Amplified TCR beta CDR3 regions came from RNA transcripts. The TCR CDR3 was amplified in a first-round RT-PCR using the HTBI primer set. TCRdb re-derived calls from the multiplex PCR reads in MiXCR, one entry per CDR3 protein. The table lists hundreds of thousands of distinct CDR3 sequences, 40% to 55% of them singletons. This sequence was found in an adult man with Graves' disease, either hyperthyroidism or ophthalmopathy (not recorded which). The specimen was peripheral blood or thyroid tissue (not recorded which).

CDR3 nucleotide sequence: TGTGCGACTAGAGAGGAGACCCAGTACTTC. Its translation: CATREETQYF. This chain links TRBV2 with TRBJ2-5, with D tentatively TRBD2 (6 bases). The CDR3 has 10 residues. In germline, CDR1 is SNHLY, CDR2 FYNNEI.